This TCR beta chain is from a study of blood T cell repertoires in COVID-19. Study-level background: The samples span acute and convalescent COVID-19 from the United States, Italy and Spain. PBMCs, B-cell-depleted T cells, or T cells were the source of the cDNA or gDNA that made up the material.

This clone was detected only once. In the authors' methods: From reference gene primer amplification, estimates of nucleated cell counts were derived. Assay used: immunoSEQ multiplex PCR; TCRdb lists only in-frame clones, some missing. V, J and clone size are those of that table, while D and trimming were read from the DNA. The sample records 300,000 or so clones, around 88% being singletons. The clonotype originates from a woman in her twenties or thirties who had recovered from COVID-19. The sample consisted of peripheral blood.

CDR3 nucleotide sequence: TGTGCCAGCAGTGAATCAATTAGCGGGTTCTACAATGAGCAGTTCTTC. It specifies CASSESISGFYNEQFF. This chain joins TRBV6-1 and TRBJ2-1; 7 positions match TRBD2. This CDR3 has 16 residues. Trimming removed 2 bases from V and 3 bases from J; junction bases left unmatched: 7. Germline assignment: CDR1 MNHNS and CDR2 SASEGT.